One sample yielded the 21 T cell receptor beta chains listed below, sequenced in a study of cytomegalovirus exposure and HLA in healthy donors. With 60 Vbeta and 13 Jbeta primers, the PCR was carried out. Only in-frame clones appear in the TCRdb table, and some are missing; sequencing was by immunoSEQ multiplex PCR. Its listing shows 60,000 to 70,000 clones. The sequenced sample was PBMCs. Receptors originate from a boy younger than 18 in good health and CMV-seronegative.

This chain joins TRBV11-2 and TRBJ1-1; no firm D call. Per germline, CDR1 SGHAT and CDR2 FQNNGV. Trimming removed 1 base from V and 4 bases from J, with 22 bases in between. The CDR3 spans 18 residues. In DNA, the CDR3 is TGTGCCAGCAGCTTAGTCCGGCCCGCTCTACCCGGAGGCACTGAAGCTTTCTTT. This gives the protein CASSLVRPALPGGTEAFF.

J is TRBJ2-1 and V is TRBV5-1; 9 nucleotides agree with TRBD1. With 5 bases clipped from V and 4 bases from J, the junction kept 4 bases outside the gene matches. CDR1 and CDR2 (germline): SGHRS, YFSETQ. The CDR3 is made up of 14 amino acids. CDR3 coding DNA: TGCGCCAGCAGGGGACAGGGATCTTACAATGAGCAGTTCTTC. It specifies CASRGQGSYNEQFF.

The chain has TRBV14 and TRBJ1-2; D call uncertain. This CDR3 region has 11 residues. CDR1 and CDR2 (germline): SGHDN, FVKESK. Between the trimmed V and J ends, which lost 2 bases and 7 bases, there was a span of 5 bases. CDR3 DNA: TGTGCCAGCAGCCAAAGAGGTGGCTACACCTTC. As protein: CASSQRGGYTF.

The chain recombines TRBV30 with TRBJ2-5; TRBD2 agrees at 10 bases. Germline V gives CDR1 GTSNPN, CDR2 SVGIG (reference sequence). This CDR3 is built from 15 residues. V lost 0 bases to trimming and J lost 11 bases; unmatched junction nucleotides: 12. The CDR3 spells CAWSVGAGGPGEQYF. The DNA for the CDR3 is TGTGCCTGGAGTGTAGGAGCGGGAGGGCCGGGGGAGCAGTACTTC.

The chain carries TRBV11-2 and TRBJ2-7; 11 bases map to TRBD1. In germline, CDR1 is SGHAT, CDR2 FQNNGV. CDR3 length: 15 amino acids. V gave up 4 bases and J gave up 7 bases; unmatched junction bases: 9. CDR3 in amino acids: CASSSTGQGGLEQYF. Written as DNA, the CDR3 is TGTGCCAGCAGCTCCACGGGACAGGGGGGACTAGAGCAGTACTTC.

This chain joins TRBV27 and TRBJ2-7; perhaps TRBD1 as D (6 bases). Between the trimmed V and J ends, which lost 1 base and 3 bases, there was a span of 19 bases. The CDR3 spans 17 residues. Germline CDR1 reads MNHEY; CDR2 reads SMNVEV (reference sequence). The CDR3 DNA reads TGTGCCAGCAGTTTATACAGGGCGACAGCTCTTAGCTACGAGCAGTACTTC. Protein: CASSLYRATALSYEQYF.

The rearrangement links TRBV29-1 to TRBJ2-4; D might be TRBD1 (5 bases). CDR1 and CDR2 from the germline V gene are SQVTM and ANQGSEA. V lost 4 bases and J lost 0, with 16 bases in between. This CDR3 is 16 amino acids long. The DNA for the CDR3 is TGCAGCGTTGGGCAGGGCGATCAACTAGCCAAAAACATTCAGTACTTC. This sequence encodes CSVGQGDQLAKNIQYF.

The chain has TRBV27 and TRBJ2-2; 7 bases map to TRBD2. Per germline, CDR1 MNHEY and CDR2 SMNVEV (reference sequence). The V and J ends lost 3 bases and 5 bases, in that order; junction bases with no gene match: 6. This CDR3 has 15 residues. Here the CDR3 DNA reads TGTGCCAGCAGTTTTAGTGGGGGGGGGACCGGGGAGCTGTTTTTT. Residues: CASSFSGGGTGELFF.

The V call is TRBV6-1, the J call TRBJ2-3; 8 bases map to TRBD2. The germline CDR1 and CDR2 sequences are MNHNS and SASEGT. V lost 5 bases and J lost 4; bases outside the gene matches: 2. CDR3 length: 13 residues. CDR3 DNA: TGTGCCAGCAGTCGGGGGGGGGCAGATACGCAGTATTTT. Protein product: CASSRGGADTQYF.

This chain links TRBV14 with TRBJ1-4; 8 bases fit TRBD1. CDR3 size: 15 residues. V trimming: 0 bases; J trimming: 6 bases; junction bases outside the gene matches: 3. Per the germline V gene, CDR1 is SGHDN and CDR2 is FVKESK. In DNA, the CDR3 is TGTGCCAGCAGCCAAGAGGGGACAGGCGATGAAAAACTGTTTTTT. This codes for CASSQEGTGDEKLFF. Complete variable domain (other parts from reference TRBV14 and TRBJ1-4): EAGVTQFPSHSVIEKGQTVTLRCDPISGHDNLYWYRRVMGKEIKFLLHFVKESKQDESGMPNNRFLAERTGGTYSTLKVQPAELEDSGVYFCASSQEGTGDEKLFFGSGTQLSVL.

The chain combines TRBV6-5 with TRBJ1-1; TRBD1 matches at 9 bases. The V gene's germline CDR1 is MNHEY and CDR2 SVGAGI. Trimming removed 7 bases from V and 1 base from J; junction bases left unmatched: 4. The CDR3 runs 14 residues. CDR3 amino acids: CASTHRGRNTEAFF. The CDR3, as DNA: TGTGCCAGCACCCACAGGGGGCGGAACACTGAAGCTTTCTTT.

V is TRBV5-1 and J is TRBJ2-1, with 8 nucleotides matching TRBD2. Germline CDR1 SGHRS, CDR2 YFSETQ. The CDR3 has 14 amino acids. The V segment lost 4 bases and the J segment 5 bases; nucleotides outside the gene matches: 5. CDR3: CASSRNSGDNEQFF. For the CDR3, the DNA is TGCGCCAGCAGCAGAAATAGCGGGGACAATGAGCAGTTCTTC.

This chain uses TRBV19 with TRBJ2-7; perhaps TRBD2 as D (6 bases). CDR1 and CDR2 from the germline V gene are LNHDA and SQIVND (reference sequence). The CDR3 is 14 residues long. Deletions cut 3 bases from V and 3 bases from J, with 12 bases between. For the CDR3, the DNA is TGTGCCAGTAGTATGTGGGGGGTCGACTACGAGCAGTACTTC. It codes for CASSMWGVDYEQYF.

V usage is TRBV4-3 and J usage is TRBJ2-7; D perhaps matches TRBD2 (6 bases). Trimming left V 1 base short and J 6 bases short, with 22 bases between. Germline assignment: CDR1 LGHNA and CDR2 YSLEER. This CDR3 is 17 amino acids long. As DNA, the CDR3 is TGCGCCAGCAGCCAAGGTTGGGAAACGGGAGTTGGGAGCGAGCAGTACTTC. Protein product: CASSQGWETGVGSEQYF.

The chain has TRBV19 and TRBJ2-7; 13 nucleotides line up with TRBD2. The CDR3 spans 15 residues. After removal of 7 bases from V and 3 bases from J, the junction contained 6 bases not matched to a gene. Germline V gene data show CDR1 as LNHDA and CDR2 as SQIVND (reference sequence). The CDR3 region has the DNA TGTGCCAGTACGATCGGACTAGCGGGAGTCTACGAGCAGTACTTC. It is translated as CASTIGLAGVYEQYF.

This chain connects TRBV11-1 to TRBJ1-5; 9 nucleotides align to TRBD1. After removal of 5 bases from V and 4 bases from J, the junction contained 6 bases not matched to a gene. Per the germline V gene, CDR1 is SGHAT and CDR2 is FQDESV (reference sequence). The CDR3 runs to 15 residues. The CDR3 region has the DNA TGTGCCAGCAGCCCGGGACAGGGCGGGAATCAGCCCCAGCATTTT. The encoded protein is CASSPGQGGNQPQHF.

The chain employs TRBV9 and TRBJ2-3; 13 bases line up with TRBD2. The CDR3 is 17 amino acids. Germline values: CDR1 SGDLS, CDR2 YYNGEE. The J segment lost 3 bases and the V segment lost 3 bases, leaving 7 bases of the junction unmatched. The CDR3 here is CASSGRLAGGKTDTQYF. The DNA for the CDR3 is TGTGCCAGCAGCGGAAGACTAGCGGGAGGCAAGACAGATACGCAGTATTTT.

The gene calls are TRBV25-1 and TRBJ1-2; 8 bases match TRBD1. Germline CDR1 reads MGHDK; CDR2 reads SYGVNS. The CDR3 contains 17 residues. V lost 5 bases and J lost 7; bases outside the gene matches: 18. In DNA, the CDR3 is TGTGCCAGCAGTACTTTTGACAGGGGTCTCTCTTTCGGTGGCTACACCTTC. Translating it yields CASSTFDRGLSFGGYTF.

CDR3: CASGRERNTEAFF. CDR3 nucleotide sequence: TGTGCCAGCGGCAGGGAACGGAACACTGAAGCTTTCTTT. V usage is TRBV2 and J usage is TRBJ1-1; D is possibly TRBD1 (5 bases). The CDR3 runs 13 residues. V lost 8 bases and J lost 1, with 11 bases in between. CDR1 is SNHLY, CDR2 FYNNEI, per germline.

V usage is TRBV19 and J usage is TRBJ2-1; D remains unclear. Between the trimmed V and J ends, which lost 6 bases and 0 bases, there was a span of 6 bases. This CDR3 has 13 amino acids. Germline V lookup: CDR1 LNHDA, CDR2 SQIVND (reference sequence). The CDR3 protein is CASSGSSYNEQFF. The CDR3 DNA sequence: TGTGCCAGTAGCGGTAGCTCCTACAATGAGCAGTTCTTC.

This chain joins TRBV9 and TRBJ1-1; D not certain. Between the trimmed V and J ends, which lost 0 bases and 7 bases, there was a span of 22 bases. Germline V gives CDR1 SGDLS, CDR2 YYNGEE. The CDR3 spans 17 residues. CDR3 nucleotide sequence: TGTGCCAGCAGCGTAGTCCCGGGAGGCACCGCGGGAGTTGAAGCTTTCTTT. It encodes CASSVVPGGTAGVEAFF. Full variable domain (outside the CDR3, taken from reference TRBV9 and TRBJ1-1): DSGVTQTPKHLITATGQRVTLRCSPRSGDLSVYWYQQSLDQGLQFLIQYYNGEERAKGNILERFSAQQFPDLHSELNLSSLELGDSALYFCASSVVPGGTAGVEAFFGQGTRLTVV.